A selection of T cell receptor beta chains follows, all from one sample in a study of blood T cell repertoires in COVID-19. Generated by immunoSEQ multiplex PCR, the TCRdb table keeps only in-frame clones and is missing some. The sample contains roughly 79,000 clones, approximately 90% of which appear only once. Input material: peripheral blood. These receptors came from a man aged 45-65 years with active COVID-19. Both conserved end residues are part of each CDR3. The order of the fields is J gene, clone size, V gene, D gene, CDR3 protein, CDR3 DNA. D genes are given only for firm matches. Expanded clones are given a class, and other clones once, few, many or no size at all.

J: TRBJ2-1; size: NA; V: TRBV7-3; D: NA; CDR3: CASSPHGVYNEQFF; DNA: TGTGCCAGCAGTCCCCACGGGGTCTACAATGAGCAGTTCTTC
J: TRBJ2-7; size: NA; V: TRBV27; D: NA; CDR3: CASRSTYEQYF; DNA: TGTGCCAGCAGATCCACCTACGAGCAGTACTTC
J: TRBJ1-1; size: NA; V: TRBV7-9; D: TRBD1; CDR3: CASSLGQGWTEAFF; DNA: TGTGCCAGCAGCTTAGGACAGGGGTGGACTGAAGCTTTCTTT
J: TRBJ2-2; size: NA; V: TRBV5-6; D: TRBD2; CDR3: CASSRPLAGVNTGELFF; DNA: TGTGCCAGCAGCCGCCCGCTAGCGGGGGTTAACACCGGGGAGCTGTTTTTT
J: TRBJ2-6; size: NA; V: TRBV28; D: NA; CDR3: CASSLVDRLFSGANVLTF; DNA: TGTGCCAGCAGTTTAGTGGACAGATTATTCTCTGGGGCCAACGTCCTGACTTTC
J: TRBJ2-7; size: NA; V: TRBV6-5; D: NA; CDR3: CASSRLTANEQYF; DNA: TGTGCCAGCAGCCGACTGACGGCTAACGAGCAGTACTTC
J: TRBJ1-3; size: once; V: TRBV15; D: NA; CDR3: CATSRDREGLLMGGNTIYF; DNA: TGTGCCACCAGCAGAGATCGGGAGGGGTTATTGATGGGGGGAAACACCATATATTTT
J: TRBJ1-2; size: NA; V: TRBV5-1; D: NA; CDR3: CASSLEWGNYGYTF; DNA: TGCGCCAGCAGCTTGGAATGGGGCAACTATGGCTACACCTTC
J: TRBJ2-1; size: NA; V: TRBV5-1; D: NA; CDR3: CASSNSGDNEQFF; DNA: TGCGCCAGCAGCAATTCGGGGGACAATGAGCAGTTCTTC
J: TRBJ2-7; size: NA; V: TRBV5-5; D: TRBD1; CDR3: CASSPHDWQGAYEQYF; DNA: TGTGCCAGCAGCCCGCACGACTGGCAGGGGGCCTACGAGCAGTACTTC
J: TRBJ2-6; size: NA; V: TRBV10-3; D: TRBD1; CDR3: CAIGPGQGLPGANVLTF; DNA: TGTGCCATCGGTCCGGGACAGGGCCTCCCTGGGGCCAACGTCCTGACTTTC
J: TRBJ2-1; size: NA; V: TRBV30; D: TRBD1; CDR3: CAWSRDRSSQISYNEQFF; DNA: TGTGCCTGGAGCCGGGACAGGTCTTCCCAAATCTCTTACAATGAGCAGTTCTTC
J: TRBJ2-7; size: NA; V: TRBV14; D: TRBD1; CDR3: CASSRSPGQSSYEQYF; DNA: TGTGCCAGCAGCCGATCACCGGGACAGAGCTCCTACGAGCAGTACTTC
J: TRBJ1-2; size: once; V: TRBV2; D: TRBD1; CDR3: CASSQTGGGYGYTF; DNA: TGTGCCAGCAGTCAGACAGGGGGAGGGTATGGCTACACCTTC
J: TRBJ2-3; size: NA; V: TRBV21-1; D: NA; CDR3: CASSDGTGELIYTQYF; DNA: TGTGCCAGCAGCGACGGGACAGGGGAACTAATATATACGCAGTATTTT
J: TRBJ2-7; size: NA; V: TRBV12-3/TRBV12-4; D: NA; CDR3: CASSFLGGLYF; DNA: TGTGCCAGCAGTTTCCTAGGGGGTCTGTACTTC
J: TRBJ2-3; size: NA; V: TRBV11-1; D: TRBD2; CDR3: CASSMRLAGGADTQYF; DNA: TGTGCCAGCAGCATGAGACTAGCGGGGGGGGCAGATACGCAGTATTTT